Shown below are 10 T cell receptor beta chains from a single sample sequenced in a study of blood T cell repertoires in COVID-19 (dated by TCRdb to 2020 to 2021). The receptor library was made with the immunoSEQ multiplex PCR assay. Sourced from immuneACCESS, this table was stored by TCRdb with only in-frame sequences that have V and J called. A share of the clones is absent; for the studies checked, an unresolved V gene accounts for under half, and the remainder has no known explanation. In this sample the table shows approximately 270,000 clones, approximately 86% of which occur a single time. The top ten constitute just under 9% of the sample. Sequencing used peripheral blood. These receptors came from a man aged 35 to 55 with active or convalescent COVID-19.

The rearrangement links TRBV18 to TRBJ1-2, with D possibly TRBD1 on 6 matching bases. This CDR3 spans 14 amino acids. Trimming stripped 6 bases from V and 2 bases from J, with 13 bases between. Germline V gene lookup returns CDR1 KGHSH and CDR2 LQKENI. For the CDR3, the DNA is TGTGCCAGCTCGCCCGGGGACACCAACTATGGCTACACCTTC. Protein product: CASSPGDTNYGYTF.

The chain recombines TRBV5-1 with TRBJ2-1, with 10 nucleotides matching TRBD2. Germline CDR1 reads SGHRS; CDR2 reads YFSETQ. The J segment lost 8 bases and the V segment lost 4 bases, leaving 6 bases of the junction unmatched. The CDR3 runs to 14 residues. In DNA, the CDR3 is TGCGCCAGCAGCGAAGCGGGAGGGGCGGATGAGCAGTTCTTC. This codes for CASSEAGGADEQFF.

The V and J genes are TRBV7-9 and TRBJ1-3; 9 nucleotides match TRBD1. The germline V gene encodes CDR1 SEHNR and CDR2 FQNEAQ (reference sequence). J lost 1 base, V lost 7 bases, and 11 bases had no gene match. This CDR3 region has 17 residues. The CDR3 region has the DNA TGTGCCAGCAACCCCGGGACAGGGAGGGGGTCTGGAAACACCATATATTTT. It yields the protein CASNPGTGRGSGNTIYF.

The CDR3 DNA is TGTGCCACCAGTGCGAGCGGGGCAAACTACAATGAGCAGTTCTTC. Translating it yields CATSASGANYNEQFF. The J gene is TRBJ2-1, the V gene TRBV24-1, with 7 bases matching TRBD2. Germline CDR1 and CDR2: KGHDR and SFDVKD. The CDR3 has 15 residues. J gave up 3 bases and V 5 bases, and 6 bases lay outside the gene matches.

CDR3 bases: TGTGCCAGCAGCTCCCGTGAGGCAGATACGCAGTATTTT. Translated, it gives CASSSREADTQYF. The chain joins TRBV11-3 to TRBJ2-3; D gene unclear. Trimming cost V 4 bases and J 4 bases, with 9 bases left between them. The V gene's germline CDR1 is SGHNT and CDR2 YENEEA. The CDR3 loop spans 13 amino acids.

V gene TRBV27 combines with J gene TRBJ2-7, with D maybe TRBD1 (5 bases). V lost 5 bases and J lost 5, with 22 bases in between. The CDR3 has 16 amino acids. Germline assignment: CDR1 MNHEY and CDR2 SMNVEV (reference sequence). The CDR3 sequence: CASSVTGPRLLNEQYF. The CDR3 coding sequence is TGTGCCAGCAGTGTCACAGGCCCCCGGCTTCTCAACGAGCAGTACTTC.

CDR3 residues: CASSRDRAYEQYF. As DNA, the CDR3 is TGTGCCAGCAGTCGGGACAGGGCCTACGAGCAGTACTTC. The chain combines TRBV2 with TRBJ2-7, with 9 bases that match TRBD1. Germline CDR1 reads SNHLY; CDR2 reads FYNNEI. Trimming cost V 5 bases and J 2 bases; bases outside gene matches: 1. CDR3 size: 13 residues.

This sequence joins TRBV28 and TRBJ1-2; 10 positions agree with TRBD1. V shed 5 bases and J 4 bases; nucleotides not matched to a gene: 10. This CDR3 is built from 16 residues. Germline V gene lookup returns CDR1 MDHEN and CDR2 SYDVKM. DNA of the CDR3: TGTGCCAGCAGTATCCCCGGGACAGGGGAGGTCTATGGCTACACCTTC. Its translation is CASSIPGTGEVYGYTF.

J is TRBJ2-1 and V is TRBV4-2; maybe TRBD2 (7 bases). Germline CDR1 is LGHNA and CDR2 is YNFKEQ. The CDR3 loop spans 16 amino acids. Trimming removed 0 bases at V and 1 base at J, with 10 bases between. This CDR3 is CASSQEGGRSYNEQFF. The CDR3 nucleotides read TGTGCCAGCAGCCAAGAGGGGGGGCGGTCCTACAATGAGCAGTTCTTC.

The chain recombines TRBV5-1 with TRBJ2-2, with 8 bases aligning to TRBD2. The CDR3 loop spans 15 amino acids. The ends lost 4 bases at V and 6 bases at J; junction bases unmatched: 8. Germline V gene data show CDR1 as SGHRS and CDR2 as YFSETQ. The CDR3 loop reads CASSELGGRPGELFF. Here the CDR3 DNA reads TGCGCCAGCAGCGAACTAGGCGGGAGGCCCGGGGAGCTGTTTTTT.